This T cell receptor (beta chain) appears in the sequencing data of a study of T cells in localized non-small cell lung cancer. This clone was recorded once. Some clones are missing from TCRdb's copy, which holds only in-frame ones; the method was immunoSEQ multiplex PCR. Among about 78,000 clones listed, 84% were seen once. This sample comprised peripheral blood, obtained before any cancer treatment. The sequence came from a man aged 40 to 75 with stage I lung adenocarcinoma.

CDR3 coding DNA: TGTGCCAGCAGCCCCCGACACCAATTCGGCGGCACTGAAGCTTTCTTT. Amino acid sequence: CASSPRHQFGGTEAFF. The V call is TRBV14, the J call TRBJ1-1; D is ambiguous. Trimming stripped 4 bases from V and 4 bases from J, with 19 bases between. CDR1 SGHDN and CDR2 FVKESK come from the germline V gene. The CDR3 sequence is 16 residues long.